One and the same sample provided the 9 T cell receptor beta chains below, sequenced in a study of CD8 T cells in ankylosing spondylitis. General study findings and limits: Made up of eight or nine highly homologous variants, a TCR beta motif appeared characteristic of ankylosing spondylitis blood.

TCRdb independently ran MiXCR on the 5' RACE reads; one entry per CDR3 protein. The top ten hold roughly 15% of the sample, which has 350,000 or so distinct CDR3 sequences, approximately 8% seen once. These receptors have no identified antigens. Sequencing input: blood, either unsorted or a sorted T cell fraction (not recorded which). All receptors come from a male donor with ankylosing spondylitis.

This clonotype came up many times. V is TRBV7-3 and J is TRBJ1-3; D uncertain. CDR3 length: 11 amino acids. The germline CDR1 and CDR2 sequences are SGHTA and FQGTGA. The ends were cut back, 11 bases at V and 2 bases at J, with 7 bases in the middle. The CDR3 bases are TGTGCCCACCGTCCTGGAAACACCATATATTTT. Amino acids: CAHRPGNTIYF.

This clonotype was counted only a few times. The chain employs TRBV20-1 and TRBJ2-3; 7 nucleotides align to TRBD2. The CDR3 spans 14 residues. Germline loops: CDR1 DFQATT, CDR2 SNEGSKA (reference sequence). With 6 bases clipped from V and 4 bases from J, the junction kept 10 bases outside the gene matches. The CDR3 reads CSADAGVKADTQYF. Here the CDR3 DNA reads TGCAGTGCGGACGCGGGAGTCAAGGCAGATACGCAGTATTTT.

The chain employs TRBV20-1 and TRBJ2-1; 7 nucleotides agree with TRBD1. Germline V gene data show CDR1 as DFQATT and CDR2 as SNEGSKA (reference sequence). J was trimmed by 6 bases and V by 3 bases; bases with no gene match: 23. This CDR3 has 19 residues. The DNA for the CDR3 is TGCAGTGCTAGGGGAAAAAGGTACACAGGGGACCGCTTCGGCAATGAGCAGTTCTTC. Protein sequence: CSARGKRYTGDRFGNEQFF.

The chain has TRBV20-1 and TRBJ2-7; TRBD2 is a possible D gene (6 bases). Germline V gives CDR1 DFQATT, CDR2 SNEGSKA (reference sequence). The CDR3 is 13 residues long. The V end lost 3 bases, the J end lost 0 bases, and 9 bases lay between the germline ends. CDR3 sequence reads: CSARDYYSYEQYF. The CDR3 DNA follows: TGCAGTGCTAGGGACTACTACTCCTACGAGCAGTACTTC.

This clonotype was found a few times. A junction end diverges from the germline sequence, so it may reflect a read error. V usage is TRBV29-1 and J usage is TRBJ2-1, with TRBD2 as a possible D gene (5 bases). In germline, CDR1 is SQVTM, CDR2 ANQGSEA. The CDR3 is 16 residues long. CDR3 protein: CSVGGLKDLHYIEQFF. The CDR3 DNA reads TGCAGCGTTGGCGGGCTAAAGGACCTCCACTACATTGAGCAGTTCTTC.

At least ten counts were recorded for this clonotype. V and J are TRBV27 and TRBJ1-1, with a tentative D call TRBD1 (5 bases). CDR1 is MNHEY and CDR2 is SMNVEV in the germline V gene (reference sequence). CDR3 length: 12 residues. V lost 4 bases and J 5 bases, leaving 8 bases between the germline ends. The CDR3 sequence: CASSSGGTEAFF. CDR3 bases: TGTGCCAGCAGTTCTGGGGGGACTGAAGCTTTCTTT.

This clonotype was seen at least ten times. V and J are TRBV5-1 and TRBJ1-2; D gene uncertain. Trimming took off 2 bases at V and 3 bases at J, with 8 bases between the two ends. Germline assignment: CDR1 SGHRS and CDR2 YFSETQ. The CDR3 contains 13 residues. The CDR3 protein is CASSLGPDYGYTF. CDR3 coding DNA: TGCGCCAGCAGCTTAGGACCTGACTATGGCTACACCTTC. The complete variable domain, with remaining parts taken from reference TRBV5-1 and TRBJ1-2, reads KAGVTQTPRYLIKTRGQQVTLSCSPISGHRSVSWYQQTPGQGLQFLFEYFSETQRNKGNFPGRFSGRQFSNSRSEMNVSTLELGDSALYLCASSLGPDYGYTFGSGTRLTVV.

This clonotype has a count of ten or more. This chain connects TRBV6-1 to TRBJ2-1; no clear D. With 7 bases removed from V and 7 bases from J, the gap between germline ends came to 23 bases. This CDR3 region has 16 residues. CDR1 MNHNS and CDR2 SASEGT come from the germline V gene. CDR3 DNA sequence: TGTGCCAGCATCTCCGGACCGTCGAACCTGTGGAATGAGCAGTTCTTC. This gives the protein CASISGPSNLWNEQFF.

This clonotype showed up many times. The chain recombines TRBV5-1 with TRBJ1-5; D call uncertain. The CDR3 totals 14 residues. Germline-derived CDR1 and CDR2 are SGHRS and YFSETQ. The V and J ends lost 6 bases and 5 bases respectively, with 15 bases between them. CDR3 bases: TGCGCCAGCACCTGCCCCCCCGCTTATCAGCCCCAGCATTTT. This sequence encodes CASTCPPAYQPQHF.